Below are 13 T cell receptor beta chains sequenced from a single sample in a study of cytomegalovirus exposure and HLA in healthy donors. It was with 60 Vbeta and 13 Jbeta primers that the PCR ran. Only in-frame clones appear in the TCRdb table, and some are missing; sequencing was by immunoSEQ multiplex PCR. Of about 160,000 clones in the sample, around nine tenths are singletons; the top ten hold 0.85%. Material for sequencing was PBMCs. Receptors were obtained from a woman younger than 45 in good health and CMV-seronegative.

This chain links TRBV4-3 with TRBJ2-7; TRBD1 is a possible D gene (6 bases). V was pared by 2 bases and J by 0 bases, with 8 bases between. The CDR3 extends over 14 amino acids. Germline lookup yields CDR1 LGHNA and CDR2 YSLEER. CDR3 DNA sequence: TGCGCCAGCAGCCAATACAGGGACTCCTACGAGCAGTACTTC. Protein product: CASSQYRDSYEQYF.

In regard to this clone: This sample includes further DNA sequences coding for the same CDR3. The V and J genes are TRBV5-1 and TRBJ2-3, with 15 bases aligning to TRBD2. Per germline, CDR1 SGHRS and CDR2 YFSETQ. Unmatched junction bases numbered 5, after V lost 3 bases and J lost 0 bases. The CDR3 covers 18 residues. The CDR3 DNA reads as TGCGCCAGCAGCTCGGGACTAGCGGGAGGACTGAGCACAGATACGCAGTATTTT. This sequence encodes CASSSGLAGGLSTDTQYF.

As for this clone: One junction end disagrees with the germline gene, perhaps due to a read error. Other DNA sequences within the sample encode an identical CDR3. The chain combines TRBV9 with TRBJ1-6; no definite D call. Germline loops: CDR1 SGDLS, CDR2 YYNGEE. This CDR3 is built from 14 residues. The CDR3: CASRGVGKNSPLHF. CDR3 nucleotides: TGTGCCAGCAGGGGAGTAGGTAAAAATTCCCCCCTCCACTTT.

This clone was found a few times. J is TRBJ1-5 and V is TRBV2, with a tentative D call TRBD1 (5 bases). CDR3 length: 17 residues. V lost 2 bases to trimming and J lost 1 base, with 15 bases between them. Per germline, CDR1 SNHLY and CDR2 FYNNEI. This CDR3 reads CASSESRGRKSNQPQHF. DNA for the CDR3: TGTGCCAGCAGTGAAAGTCGGGGGAGGAAAAGCAATCAGCCCCAGCATTTT.

This chain links TRBV21-1 with TRBJ2-7; the DNA was not compared with TRBD1, the D call given in the table. TRBV21-1 is a documented pseudogene. The length of the CDR3 is 18 residues. CDR3 nucleotide sequence: TGTGCCAGCAGCAAAATGCCCTTTGTTTCGGGACAGGGAGGAGAGCAGTACTTC. Translating it yields CASSKMPFVSGQGGEQYF.

Regarding this clone: One end of the junction is discordant with germline, which a read error may explain. The rearrangement joins TRBV7-9 to TRBJ2-1; D is possibly TRBD2 (5 bases). The germline V gene has CDR1 SEHNR and CDR2 FQNEAQ (reference sequence). The CDR3 spans 12 residues. This CDR3 reads CSSSPGVAEQFF. CDR3 bases: TGTTCCAGCAGCCCCGGGGTGGCGGAGCAGTTCTTC.

Comments on this clone: The junction departs from the called germline gene at one end, perhaps through a read error. The genes are TRBV7-9 and TRBJ1-6; D gene ambiguous. Germline lookup yields CDR1 SEHNR and CDR2 FQNEAQ (reference sequence). This CDR3 is built from 14 residues. The chain's CDR3 is CAGSLGGFDSPLHF. In nucleotides, the CDR3 is TGTGCCGGCAGCTTAGGAGGGTTCGATTCACCCCTCCACTTT.

V and J are TRBV2 and TRBJ2-1; D is perhaps TRBD1 (5 bases). The CDR3 extends over 15 amino acids. Trimming pared 5 bases from V and 7 bases from J, leaving 18 bases between. Germline V lookup: CDR1 SNHLY, CDR2 FYNNEI. CDR3 bases: TGTGCCAGCAGTCCCCAGGGAATCGCAGGGAATGAGCAGTTCTTC. Translation gives CASSPQGIAGNEQFF.

The chain joins TRBV29-1 to TRBJ1-2, with D perhaps TRBD1 (5 bases). Germline lookup yields CDR1 SQVTM and CDR2 ANQGSEA. This CDR3 spans 12 amino acids. Trimming took off 3 bases at V and 8 bases at J, with 13 bases between the two ends. The CDR3 region has the DNA TGCAGCGTTGAGCAGGGTAACCTGGGCTACACCTTC. Amino acid sequence: CSVEQGNLGYTF.

This clone came up a few times. The V and J genes are TRBV6-6 and TRBJ2-7; 7 positions agree with TRBD1. The CDR3 covers 14 residues. V lost 5 bases and J lost 5; bases outside the gene matches: 9. Germline V lookup: CDR1 MNHNY, CDR2 SVGAGI (reference sequence). The CDR3, as DNA: TGTGCCAGCAGTCCAGTGACAGGGCGGGACGAGCAGTACTTC. Amino acids: CASSPVTGRDEQYF.

The J gene is TRBJ2-2, the V gene TRBV5-5; a weak D match, TRBD1 (6 bases). Germline V gene lookup returns CDR1 SGHKS and CDR2 YYEKEE (reference sequence). V was pared by 0 bases and J by 4 bases, with 16 bases between. CDR3 length: 17 residues. In DNA, the CDR3 is TGTGCCAGCAGCTTGGTACATGGCAGGGGACCCACCGGGGAGCTGTTTTTT. The encoded protein is CASSLVHGRGPTGELFF. The entire variable domain, with the rest obtained from reference TRBV5-5 and TRBJ2-2, is as follows: DAGVTQSPTHLIKTRGQQVTLRCSPISGHKSVSWYQQVLGQGPQFIFQYYEKEERGRGNFPDRFSARQFPNYSSELNVNALLLGDSALYLCASSLVHGRGPTGELFFGEGSRLTVL.

The J gene is TRBJ2-3, the V gene TRBV5-6; possible D gene TRBD1, 6 bases. Germline CDR1 reads SGHDT; CDR2 reads YYEEEE. The CDR3 has 15 amino acids. Between the trimmed V and J ends, which lost 1 base and 3 bases, there was a span of 12 bases. DNA for the CDR3: TGTGCCAGCAGCTTGTTGGTCAGGGGAACAGATACGCAGTATTTT. This translates into CASSLLVRGTDTQYF.

The chain joins TRBV11-2 to TRBJ1-1; 7 bases are shared with TRBD1. Germline lookup yields CDR1 SGHAT and CDR2 FQNNGV. Germline trimming cut 5 bases from V and 1 base from J; bases unmatched to any gene: 7. The CDR3 is 15 residues long. The CDR3 protein is CASSKGTVKNTEAFF. The CDR3 DNA reads as TGTGCCAGCAGCAAAGGGACAGTTAAGAACACTGAAGCTTTCTTT.